This section outlines one T cell receptor (beta chain) sequence together with its context. The sample comes from a study of blood T cell repertoires in COVID-19. Study at large: Sites in the United States, Italy and Spain provided acute and convalescent COVID-19 samples. T cells, B-cell-depleted T cells, or PBMCs supplied cDNA or gDNA.

Which cohort a participant joined came from the clinical history participants gave. Before being deemed recovered, Cohort 3 donors had two negative PCRs, clearance, or symptom resolution. Trimming cost V 1 base and J 6 bases; bases outside gene matches: 0. The CDR3 covers 13 residues. From germline, CDR1 is SGHAT and CDR2 FQNNGV. The table came from immunoSEQ multiplex PCR; TCRdb's copy has only in-frame clones and leaves some out. This sample has 160,000 or so clones, with 70% to 90% found just once. The specimen sequenced was PBMCs or T cells enriched from blood (not recorded which). The receptor comes from a man aged 40-49 years who had recovered from COVID-19. The chain combines TRBV11-2 with TRBJ2-1, with TRBD1 matching over 7 bases. The CDR3 DNA is TGTGCCAGCAGCTTAGGACAGGGCAATGAGCAGTTCTTC. Its translation is CASSLGQGNEQFF.